This T cell receptor beta chain came from a study of blood T cell repertoires in COVID-19. The overall study: There were acute and convalescent COVID-19 samples, and they came from the United States, Italy and Spain. Sources were T cells, B-cell-depleted T cells, or PBMCs; the material itself was cDNA or gDNA.

This clone has more than one count but fewer than ten. Germline trimming cut 10 bases from V and 0 bases from J; bases unmatched to any gene: 6. CDR1 WSHSY and CDR2 SAAADI come from the germline V gene. The CDR3 extends over 14 amino acids. Measured with immunoSEQ multiplex PCR; TCRdb has only the in-frame clones, and not every one. The sample consists of approximately 100,000 clones, 70% to 80% of them appearing once. The chain recombines TRBV10-2 with TRBJ1-5, with 7 positions matching TRBD1. The sequencing input was peripheral blood. This TCR was sampled from a human donor with acute or convalescent COVID-19. The donor label of this sample is uncertain. As DNA, the CDR3 is TGCGCCACCCATCAGGGGGTTAGCAATCAGCCCCAGCATTTT. Translated: CATHQGVSNQPQHF.